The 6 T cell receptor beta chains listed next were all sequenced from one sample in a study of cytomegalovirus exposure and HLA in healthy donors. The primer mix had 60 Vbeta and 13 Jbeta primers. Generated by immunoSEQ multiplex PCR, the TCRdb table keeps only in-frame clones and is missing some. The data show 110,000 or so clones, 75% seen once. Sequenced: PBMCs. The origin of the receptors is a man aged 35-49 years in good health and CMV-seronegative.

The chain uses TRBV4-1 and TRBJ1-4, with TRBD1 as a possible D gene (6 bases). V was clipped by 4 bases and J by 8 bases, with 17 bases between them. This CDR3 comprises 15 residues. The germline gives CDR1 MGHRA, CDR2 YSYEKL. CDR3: CASSLQTGSWEKLFF. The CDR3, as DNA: TGCGCCAGCAGCCTGCAGACAGGATCATGGGAAAAACTGTTTTTT.

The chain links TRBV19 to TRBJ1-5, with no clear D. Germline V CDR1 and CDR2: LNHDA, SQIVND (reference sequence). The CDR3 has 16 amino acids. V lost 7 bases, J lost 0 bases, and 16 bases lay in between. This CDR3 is CASIAGGSYSNQPQHF. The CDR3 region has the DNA TGTGCCAGTATCGCGGGCGGCAGCTATAGCAATCAGCCCCAGCATTTT.

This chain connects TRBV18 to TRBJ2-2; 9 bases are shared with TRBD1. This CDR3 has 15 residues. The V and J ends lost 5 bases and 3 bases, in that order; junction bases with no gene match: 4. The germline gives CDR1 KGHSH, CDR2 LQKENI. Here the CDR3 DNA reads TGTGCCAGCTCATCCCGGGACAGGGACACCGGGGAGCTGTTTTTT. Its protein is CASSSRDRDTGELFF.

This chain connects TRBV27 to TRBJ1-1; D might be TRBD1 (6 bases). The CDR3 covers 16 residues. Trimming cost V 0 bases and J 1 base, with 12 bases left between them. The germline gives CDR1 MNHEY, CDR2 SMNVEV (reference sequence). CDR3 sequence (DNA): TGTGCCAGCAGTTTATCCCTCGGACAGCCGAACACTGAAGCTTTCTTT. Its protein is CASSLSLGQPNTEAFF.

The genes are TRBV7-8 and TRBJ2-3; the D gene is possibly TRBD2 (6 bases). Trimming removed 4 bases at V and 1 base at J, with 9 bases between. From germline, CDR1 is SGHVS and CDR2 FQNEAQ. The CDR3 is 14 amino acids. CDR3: CASSSGLRTDTQYF. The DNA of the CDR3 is TGTGCCAGCAGCTCGGGACTTCGCACAGATACGCAGTATTTT.

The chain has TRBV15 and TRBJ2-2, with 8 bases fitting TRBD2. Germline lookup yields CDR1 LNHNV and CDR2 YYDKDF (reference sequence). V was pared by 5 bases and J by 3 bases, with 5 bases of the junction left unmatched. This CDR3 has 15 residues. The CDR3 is CATSGGLAHTGELFF. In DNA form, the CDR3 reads TGTGCCACCAGCGGCGGACTAGCTCACACCGGGGAGCTGTTTTTT.